Each of the 3 T cell receptor beta chains below was sequenced from the same sample in a study. Each CDR3 protein gets one entry after TCRdb re-called the 5' RACE reads with MiXCR. The sample records about 57,000 distinct CDR3 sequences, approximately 26% being singletons. Cells sorted as Tregs were CD4+, CD25+ and CD127-/low. Sequenced input: tumor-infiltrating Tregs sorted from the breast tumor. These receptors came from a female donor with breast cancer.

This clonotype was seen a few times. The genes are TRBV7-2 and TRBJ2-7, with 9 bases aligning to TRBD2. This CDR3 has 15 amino acids. Germline CDR1 SGHTA, CDR2 FQGNSA. After removal of 5 bases from V and 6 bases from J, the junction contained 11 bases not matched to a gene. CDR3 coding DNA: TGTGCCAGCAGCATTACCTCGGGACTAGCTTCCGAGCAGTACTTC. It specifies CASSITSGLASEQYF.

The gene calls are TRBV10-3 and TRBJ1-2, with 10 bases that match TRBD1. CDR1 ENHRY and CDR2 SYGVKD come from the germline V gene. V lost 6 bases to trimming and J lost 7 bases; unmatched junction nucleotides: 8. The CDR3 has 14 amino acids. CDR3: CAIRSRTGGSGYTF. In DNA, the CDR3 is TGTGCCATCAGAAGCCGGACAGGGGGATCTGGCTACACCTTC.

The table lists this clonotype with many counts. V usage is TRBV6-6 and J usage is TRBJ1-2, with a weak D call TRBD1 (5 bases). CDR1 and CDR2 from the germline V gene are MNHNY and SVGAGI (reference sequence). V was shortened by 2 bases and J by 6 bases, with 10 bases between the two germline ends. The CDR3 spans 13 residues. The CDR3 here is CASSYGWGNGYTF. As DNA, the CDR3 is TGTGCCAGCAGTTACGGTTGGGGGAATGGCTACACCTTC.